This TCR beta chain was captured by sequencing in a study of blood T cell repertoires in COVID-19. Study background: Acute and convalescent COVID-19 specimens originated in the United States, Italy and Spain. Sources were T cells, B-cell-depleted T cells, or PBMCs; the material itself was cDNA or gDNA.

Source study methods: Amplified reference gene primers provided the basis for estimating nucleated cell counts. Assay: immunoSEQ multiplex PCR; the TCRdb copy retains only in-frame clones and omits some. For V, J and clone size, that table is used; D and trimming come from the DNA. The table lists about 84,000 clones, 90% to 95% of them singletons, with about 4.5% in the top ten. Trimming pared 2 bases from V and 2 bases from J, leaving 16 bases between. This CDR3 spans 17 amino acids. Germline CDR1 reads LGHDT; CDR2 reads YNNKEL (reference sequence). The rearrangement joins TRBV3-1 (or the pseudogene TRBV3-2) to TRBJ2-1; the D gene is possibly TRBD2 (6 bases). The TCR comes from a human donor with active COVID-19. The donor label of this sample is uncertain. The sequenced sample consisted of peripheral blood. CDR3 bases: TGTGCCAGCAGCCAAATCTGGCGGGACCCCGCCTACAATGAGCAGTTCTTC. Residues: CASSQIWRDPAYNEQFF.